These 24 T cell receptor beta chains originate from one sample sequenced in a study of neurological immune-mediated disorders. TCRdb ran MiXCR on the 5' RACE reads and lists one entry per CDR3 protein. The data hold 50,000 to 60,000 distinct CDR3 sequences, with under 2.5% observed a single time. The specimen sequenced was PBMCs. All receptors derive from a man aged 50-59 years with multiple sclerosis.

This clonotype appeared a few times. The chain combines TRBV5-1 with TRBJ1-1; D uncertain. This CDR3 is 14 amino acids long. Trimming pared 0 bases from V and 1 base from J, leaving 7 bases between. The germline CDR1 and CDR2 sequences are SGHRS and YFSETQ. The CDR3 protein is CASSLGDQNTEAFF. The CDR3 region has the DNA TGCGCCAGCAGCTTGGGCGATCAGAACACTGAAGCTTTCTTT.

With regard to this clonotype: This may be a read error: a much more frequent sequence differs by one nucleotide. The chain has TRBV10-1 and TRBJ2-5; the match to TRBD2 covers 8 bases. CDR3 length equals 15 residues. Germline CDR1 WNHNN, CDR2 SYGVQD (reference sequence). Germline trimming cut 3 bases from V and 2 bases from J; bases unmatched to any gene: 5. The CDR3 protein is CASSDFAGGQETQYF. CDR3 sequence (DNA): TGCGCCAGCAGTGACTTTGCGGGGGGTCAAGAGACCCAGTACTTC.

This clonotype was counted at least ten times. This sequence joins TRBV5-1 and TRBJ1-4; D remains ambiguous. The CDR3 has 11 amino acids. Trimming pared 0 bases from V and 8 bases from J, leaving 2 bases between. The germline CDR1 and CDR2 sequences are SGHRS and YFSETQ. The CDR3 here is CASSLDEKLFF. CDR3 DNA: TGCGCCAGCAGCTTGGACGAAAAACTGTTTTTT.

This clonotype was seen ten or more times. V gene TRBV20-1 combines with J gene TRBJ2-2; D is unclear. V lost 2 bases to trimming and J lost 7 bases, with 11 bases between them. This CDR3 region has 13 residues. Germline loops: CDR1 DFQATT, CDR2 SNEGSKA (reference sequence). The CDR3 DNA sequence: TGCAGTGCTAGATCACTTACAAGCGGGGAGCTGTTTTTT. It specifies CSARSLTSGELFF.

This clonotype was observed at least ten times. This chain joins TRBV27 and TRBJ2-7, with 11 nucleotides matching TRBD2. Germline CDR1 is MNHEY and CDR2 is SMNVEV (reference sequence). V lost 6 bases and J lost 4; bases outside the gene matches: 11. The CDR3 runs to 16 residues. CDR3 DNA sequence: TGTGCCAGCAGCCCCCTTGGGACTAGCGGAGAATACGAGCAGTACTTC. Translated, it gives CASSPLGTSGEYEQYF.

This clonotype was observed at least ten times. The chain is built from TRBV29-1 and TRBJ2-7; weak D call: TRBD1 (6 bases). V was cut by 6 bases and J by 2 bases, with 14 bases left in between. The CDR3 loop spans 13 amino acids. CDR1 is SQVTM and CDR2 is ANQGSEA in the germline V gene. This chain's CDR3 is CSVRDTRTYEQYF. Written as DNA, the CDR3 is TGCAGCGTACGGGACACTCGAACCTACGAGCAGTACTTC.

This clonotype has ten or more counts. The J gene is TRBJ2-1, the V gene TRBV5-1, with D tentatively TRBD1 or TRBD2 (6 bases each). This CDR3 has 14 residues. The V and J ends lost 4 bases and 8 bases respectively, with 16 bases between them. CDR1 SGHRS and CDR2 YFSETQ come from the germline V gene. The CDR3 loop reads CASSPFGGSDEQFF. The CDR3 nucleotides are TGCGCCAGCAGCCCCTTCGGGGGCAGCGATGAGCAGTTCTTC.

The table lists this clonotype with many counts. The rearrangement uses TRBV3-1 and TRBJ1-1; D unresolved. V shed 3 bases and J shed 4 bases, with 9 bases lying between them. Germline CDR1 is LGHDT and CDR2 is YNNKEL (reference sequence). The CDR3 runs 13 residues. The CDR3 nucleotides are TGTGCCAGCAGCCAGGCGAAGGGCACTGAAGCTTTCTTT. Protein: CASSQAKGTEAFF.

Many counts were recorded for this clonotype. This chain links TRBV20-1 with TRBJ2-5; D is perhaps TRBD2 (5 bases). Germline-derived CDR1 and CDR2 are DFQATT and SNEGSKA (reference sequence). V lost 4 bases and J lost 4, with 16 bases in between. This CDR3 region has 14 residues. The chain's CDR3 is CSAIPGTKLETQYF. For the CDR3, the DNA is TGCAGTGCTATACCGGGAACGAAGCTAGAGACCCAGTACTTC.

This clonotype was picked up many times. The V gene is TRBV3-1, the J gene TRBJ2-3; D is uncertain. The CDR3 covers 16 residues. Trimming removed 1 base at V and 3 bases at J, with 14 bases between. In germline, CDR1 is LGHDT, CDR2 YNNKEL (reference sequence). The CDR3 loop reads CASSQAPVEETDTQYF. DNA for the CDR3: TGTGCCAGCAGCCAAGCCCCGGTCGAGGAAACAGATACGCAGTATTTT.

This clonotype has only a few counts. At one of its ends the junction is not consistent with the germline gene, which may arise from a read error. The chain has TRBV20-1 and TRBJ1-3; 7 positions agree with TRBD1. CDR1 and CDR2 from the germline V gene are DFQATT and SNEGSKA (reference sequence). The CDR3 has 14 amino acids. CDR3 DNA: TGCAGTGCTGCCAGGGACAGCTCTGGAAAAACCATATATTTT. Translation: CSAARDSSGKTIYF.

This clonotype was detected many times. The chain couples TRBV14 to TRBJ2-3; D is undetermined. The CDR3 loop spans 15 amino acids. The V gene's germline CDR1 is SGHDN and CDR2 FVKESK. Trimming pared 0 bases from V and 4 bases from J, leaving 11 bases between. The CDR3 is CASSQDAPYADTQYF. Written as DNA, the CDR3 is TGTGCCAGCAGCCAAGATGCCCCCTACGCAGATACGCAGTATTTT.

This clonotype has at least ten counts. J is TRBJ1-5 and V is TRBV20-1; TRBD1 is a possible D gene (5 bases). V lost 6 bases to trimming and J lost 5 bases, with 14 bases between them. The CDR3 has 13 residues. CDR1 is DFQATT, CDR2 SNEGSKA, per germline (reference sequence). CDR3 nucleotides: TGCAGTGCCCAGGGAGGTTGGGATCAGCCCCAGCATTTT. Its translation: CSAQGGWDQPQHF.

This clonotype was picked up many times. This rearrangement joins TRBV6-2 or TRBV6-3 to TRBJ2-1; 9 nucleotides match TRBD2. CDR1 is MNHEY, CDR2 SVGEGT, per germline. This CDR3 is built from 11 residues. With V trimmed by 5 bases and J by 13 bases, 3 bases remained unmatched. In DNA form, the CDR3 reads TGTGCCAGCAGTGTAGCGGGGGACCAGTTCTTC. Translating it yields CASSVAGDQFF.

This chain connects TRBV20-1 to TRBJ2-7, with 9 bases fitting TRBD2. Unmatched junction bases numbered 8, after V lost 1 base and J lost 4 bases. The CDR3 runs 15 residues. Germline loops: CDR1 DFQATT, CDR2 SNEGSKA (reference sequence). This chain's CDR3 is CSARAIAGDQYEQYF. The CDR3, as DNA: TGCAGTGCTAGAGCGATAGCGGGGGACCAGTACGAGCAGTACTTC.

This clonotype appeared many times. The chain couples TRBV5-1 to TRBJ2-6; D is possibly TRBD2 (5 bases). Germline V CDR1 and CDR2: SGHRS, YFSETQ. CDR3 length equals 15 residues. The V end was cut by 6 bases, the J end by 6 bases, with 16 bases between. CDR3 residues: CASTPTAGSANVLTF. Written as DNA, the CDR3 is TGCGCCAGCACCCCAACTGCGGGTTCGGCCAACGTCCTGACTTTC.

This clonotype was counted at least ten times. The CDR3 sequence is CASSEAVGVYNEQFF. CDR3 in DNA: TGCGCCAGCAGTGAGGCGGTGGGAGTCTACAATGAGCAGTTCTTC. The chain couples TRBV10-2 to TRBJ2-1, with D possibly being TRBD2 (5 bases). The ends were cut back, 2 bases at V and 3 bases at J, with 11 bases in the middle. This CDR3 is built from 15 residues. Germline CDR1 is WSHSY and CDR2 is SAAADI.

As for this clonotype: One base away lies a much larger clone, so this may be a sequencing read error. This chain uses TRBV7-2 with TRBJ1-1; TRBD1 is a possible D gene (5 bases). The CDR3 is 14 residues long. The ends were cut back, 5 bases at V and 1 base at J, with 11 bases in the middle. Germline loops: CDR1 SGHTA, CDR2 FQGNSA. In nucleotides, the CDR3 is TGTGCCAGCAGCCCTAATACAGGGAACACTGAAGCTTTCTTT. Its protein is CASSPNTGNTEAFF.

This clonotype has at least ten counts. The chain has TRBV6-2 or TRBV6-3 and TRBJ2-5; 8 bases are shared with TRBD2. CDR1 is MNHEY and CDR2 is SVGEGT in the germline V gene. The CDR3 has 15 amino acids. Trimming removed 7 bases from V and 5 bases from J; junction bases left unmatched: 12. CDR3 DNA sequence: TGTGCCAGCAAAAAGAGGACTAGCTTGAGGGAGACCCAGTACTTC. Protein: CASKKRTSLRETQYF.

This clonotype has a handful of counts. The rearrangement links TRBV5-1 to TRBJ2-7; D is unclear. Trimming pared 0 bases from V and 7 bases from J, leaving 11 bases between. CDR3 length: 13 amino acids. CDR1 is SGHRS and CDR2 is YFSETQ in the germline V gene. CDR3 bases: TGCGCCAGCAGCTTGGATCAGGTCAAAGAGCAGTACTTC. Protein product: CASSLDQVKEQYF.

This clonotype appeared many times. V usage is TRBV6-2 or TRBV6-3 and J usage is TRBJ1-5; D gene unclear. This CDR3 is built from 18 residues. Trimming left V 0 bases short and J 1 base short, with 16 bases between. Per the germline V gene, CDR1 is MNHEY and CDR2 is SVGEGT. The CDR3 spells CASSYSIQATGSNQPQHF. CDR3 DNA: TGTGCCAGCAGTTACTCGATTCAAGCAACCGGGAGCAATCAGCCCCAGCATTTT.

This clonotype came up many times. The rearrangement joins TRBV3-1 to TRBJ1-2, with D maybe TRBD1 (5 bases). This CDR3 comprises 15 residues. Trimming cost V 5 bases and J 8 bases, with 21 bases left between them. The germline V gene has CDR1 LGHDT and CDR2 YNNKEL (reference sequence). CDR3 loop: CASSKALAQAAGYTF. The CDR3 DNA is TGTGCCAGCAGCAAGGCCCTCGCACAGGCGGCGGGCTACACCTTC.

This clonotype was seen many times. The V and J genes are TRBV27 and TRBJ2-5, with TRBD2 matching 8 bases. V was clipped by 0 bases and J by 7 bases; unmatched bases: 4. This CDR3 has 14 residues. The germline V gene encodes CDR1 MNHEY and CDR2 SMNVEV (reference sequence). The CDR3 DNA is TGTGCCAGCAGTTTATCCGGGACTAGTGGGACCCAGTACTTC. It translates to CASSLSGTSGTQYF.

As for this clonotype: Being one base from a much bigger clone, this may be a read error. The conserved final phenylalanine or tryptophan is absent from the CDR3, which likely points to a read error. The chain has TRBV5-6 and TRBJ2-5, with 9 bases fitting TRBD1. Germline assignment: CDR1 SGHDT and CDR2 YYEEEE. The CDR3 totals 13 residues. With V trimmed by 3 bases and J by 5 bases, 2 bases remained unmatched. The CDR3 region is CASSWDREETQYC. The CDR3 bases are TGTGCCAGCAGCTGGGACAGGGAGGAGACCCAGTACTGC.